This TCR beta chain appears in the sequencing data of a study of blood T cells in healthy people across ages. PCR was performed a second time for roughly 7 to 12 cycles using a sample-barcoded 5' primer and a J-beta primer mix. TCRdb itself ran the 5' RACE reads through MiXCR, one entry per CDR3 protein. The table records around 1,700,000 distinct CDR3 sequences, approximately 28% of them present only once. Study results and caveats: In long-lived donors, naive CD4+ cell counts and diversity exceeded those of aged donors.

As concerns this clonotype: Its antigen is as yet unknown.

CDR3 size: 17 residues. V lost 7 bases, J lost 2 bases, and 15 bases stayed unmatched. Germline loops: CDR1 MNHNS, CDR2 SASEGT. This receptor was obtained from a woman in her twenties or thirties in good health. The chain recombines TRBV6-1 with TRBJ2-7; 9 bases align to TRBD1. Material for sequencing was blood. CDR3 loop: CASNPGQGHDLTYEQYF. As DNA, the CDR3 is TGTGCCAGCAACCCGGGACAGGGACACGACTTAACCTACGAGCAGTACTTC.